The next 29 T cell receptor beta chains were all read from a single sample in a study of shared clonotypes between healthy human individuals. Clones were read by immunoSEQ multiplex PCR, and TCRdb kept only the in-frame ones, dropping some. The sample holds 550,000 to 800,000 clones; roughly 70% are singletons and the top ten take approximately 1.7%. Sequencing was carried out using memory CD4+ T cells sorted from blood. As to subset: CD45RA-negative fraction. The receptors stem from a woman aged 25 to 39 in good health.

The chain recombines TRBV28 with TRBJ1-5, with D unresolved. The V gene's germline CDR1 is MDHEN and CDR2 SYDVKM. Trimming took off 6 bases at V and 4 bases at J, with 7 bases between the two ends. The CDR3 is made up of 12 amino acids. CDR3 amino acids: CASRSPNQPQHF. CDR3 coding DNA: TGTGCCAGCAGATCCCCAAATCAGCCCCAGCATTTT.

The gene calls are TRBV13 and TRBJ1-1; D is unresolved. The germline CDR1 and CDR2 sequences are PRHDT and FYEKMQ (reference sequence). The ends were cut back, 5 bases at V and 7 bases at J, with 11 bases in the middle. The CDR3 length is 12 residues. The CDR3, as DNA: TGTGCCAGCAGCGCCTATGGCGGTGAAGCTTTCTTT. Amino acids: CASSAYGGEAFF.

This clone was counted between two and nine times. The chain links TRBV19 to TRBJ1-5; no clear D. Between the trimmed V and J ends, which lost 5 bases and 4 bases, there was a span of 9 bases. The V gene's germline CDR1 is LNHDA and CDR2 SQIVND (reference sequence). This CDR3 region has 13 residues. CDR3 in amino acids: CASSRQQNQPQHF. The CDR3 region has the DNA TGTGCCAGTAGTCGGCAGCAAAATCAGCCCCAGCATTTT.

The J gene is TRBJ2-7, the V gene TRBV15; 12 bases map to TRBD1. Unmatched junction bases numbered 6, after V lost 1 base and J lost 2 bases. The germline CDR1 and CDR2 sequences are LNHNV and YYDKDF (reference sequence). The CDR3 runs to 17 residues. CDR3 amino acids: CATSRATGTGGAYEQYF. CDR3 in DNA: TGTGCCACCAGCAGAGCCACCGGGACAGGGGGCGCCTACGAGCAGTACTTC. Supplemented by reference TRBV15 and TRBJ2-7, the full variable domain reads DAMVIQNPRYQVTQFGKPVTLSCSQTLNHNVMYWYQQKSSQAPKLLFHYYDKDFNNEADTPDNFQSRRPNTSFCFLDIRSPGLGDTAMYLCATSRATGTGGAYEQYFGPGTRLTVT.

V and J are TRBV5-4 and TRBJ2-1, with 12 positions matching TRBD2. This CDR3 is built from 17 residues. CDR1 and CDR2 from the germline V gene are SGHNT and YYREEE (reference sequence). Trimming took 0 bases from V and 7 from J; bases not matched to a gene: 8. The CDR3 loop is CASSLGLAGGGVNEQFF. DNA of the CDR3: TGTGCCAGCAGCTTGGGGCTAGCGGGAGGGGGCGTTAATGAGCAGTTCTTC. The variable domain in full, completed from reference TRBV5-4 and TRBJ2-1, reads ETGVTQSPTHLIKTRGQQVTLRCSSQSGHNTVSWYQQALGQGPQFIFQYYREEENGRGNFPPRFSGLQFPNYSSELNVNALELDDSALYLCASSLGLAGGGVNEQFFGPGTRLTVL.

This chain joins TRBV6-6 and TRBJ1-1; the match to TRBD1 covers 8 bases. Germline lookup yields CDR1 MNHNY and CDR2 SVGAGI (reference sequence). The V gene end was trimmed by 5 bases and the J gene end by 1 base; junction bases not matched to a gene: 6. This CDR3 has 15 amino acids. The CDR3 bases are TGTGCCAGCAGTGTGACCAGGGGGCGGAACACTGAAGCTTTCTTT. Translated, it gives CASSVTRGRNTEAFF.

The V gene is TRBV10-2, the J gene TRBJ2-5; D not certain. The V gene lost 6 bases and the J gene lost 5 bases, with 7 bases spanning the gap. The CDR3 spans 11 residues. The germline V gene has CDR1 WSHSY and CDR2 SAAADI. DNA for the CDR3: TGCGCCAGCAGCTATGGGGAGACCCAGTACTTC. It codes for CASSYGETQYF.

The chain uses TRBV28 and TRBJ1-5; TRBD1 matches 9 bases. This CDR3 spans 16 amino acids. Germline CDR1 is MDHEN and CDR2 is SYDVKM. With 2 bases clipped from V and 4 bases from J, the junction kept 6 bases outside the gene matches. CDR3 nucleotide sequence: TGTGCCAGCAGTTTACCCGGACAGGGGCTAAATCAGCCCCAGCATTTT. Translation: CASSLPGQGLNQPQHF.

The chain carries TRBV5-1 and TRBJ2-2, with TRBD1 identical over 9 bases. V lost 4 bases, J lost 4 bases, and 8 bases stayed unmatched. The CDR3 is 16 residues long. CDR1 and CDR2 (germline): SGHRS, YFSETQ. The CDR3 DNA reads as TGCGCCAGCAGCCTCCGGACAGGGGCGTCCACCGGGGAGCTGTTTTTT. Protein: CASSLRTGASTGELFF.

CDR3 sequence: CASSGRGQGAYEQYF. The CDR3 bases are TGTGCCAGCAGCGGTAGGGGGCAGGGGGCCTACGAGCAGTACTTC. The chain carries TRBV25-1 and TRBJ2-7; 7 nucleotides line up with TRBD1. V lost 6 bases and J lost 2; bases outside the gene matches: 10. Germline CDR1 reads MGHDK; CDR2 reads SYGVNS. The CDR3 sequence is 15 residues long.

This clone was recorded a few times. This rearrangement joins TRBV4-1 to TRBJ2-1; 11 positions agree with TRBD2. Germline trimming cut 4 bases from V and 3 bases from J; bases unmatched to any gene: 5. Germline V CDR1 and CDR2: MGHRA, YSYEKL. This CDR3 is built from 16 residues. The CDR3 coding sequence is TGCGCCAGCAGCCCGCCGGGACTAGCGGACTACAATGAGCAGTTCTTC. Its protein is CASSPPGLADYNEQFF.

The chain couples TRBV29-1 to TRBJ1-1; D uncertain. The CDR3 has 13 residues. Germline values: CDR1 SQVTM, CDR2 ANQGSEA. Trimming took 4 bases from V and 0 from J, leaving 9 bases between them. The CDR3 bases are TGCAGCGTTGGGCAACGGTTGAACACTGAAGCTTTCTTT. It codes for CSVGQRLNTEAFF.

This chain connects TRBV30 to TRBJ1-1; unclear D gene. The CDR3 extends over 14 amino acids. The V gene's germline CDR1 is GTSNPN and CDR2 SVGIG (reference sequence). The ends were cut back, 5 bases at V and 2 bases at J, with 15 bases in the middle. This chain's CDR3 is CAWYPTPFNTEAFF. The CDR3 DNA is TGTGCCTGGTACCCTACGCCTTTTAACACTGAAGCTTTCTTT.

This chain uses TRBV29-1 with TRBJ2-1, with 7 bases that match TRBD2. After removal of 8 bases from V and 7 bases from J, the junction contained 11 bases not matched to a gene. The CDR3 runs 13 residues. The germline CDR1 and CDR2 sequences are SQVTM and ANQGSEA. The CDR3 bases are TGCAGCCTTCGGACTAGTTTTCGGAATGAGCAGTTCTTC. Translated, it gives CSLRTSFRNEQFF.

The chain joins TRBV28 to TRBJ1-5; D is possibly TRBD1 (5 bases). The CDR3 covers 14 residues. Germline V gives CDR1 MDHEN, CDR2 SYDVKM. V shed 1 base and J shed 2 bases, with 6 bases lying between them. DNA of the CDR3: TGTGCCAGCAGTTTATTAGGGGGCAATCAGCCCCAGCATTTT. Protein sequence: CASSLLGGNQPQHF.

The rearrangement joins TRBV6-1 to TRBJ2-7; no clear D gene. Germline V gene lookup returns CDR1 MNHNS and CDR2 SASEGT. The germline V and J ends were trimmed by 6 bases and 2 bases, with 11 bases remaining between them. CDR3 length equals 13 residues. The CDR3 DNA is TGTGCCAGCAGCCGGAGTTTAACCTACGAGCAGTACTTC. Translation gives CASSRSLTYEQYF.

The chain employs TRBV19 and TRBJ1-1, with D possibly matching TRBD1 (5 bases). This CDR3 contains 13 residues. In germline, CDR1 is LNHDA, CDR2 SQIVND (reference sequence). Between the trimmed V and J ends, which lost 5 bases and 6 bases, there was a span of 13 bases. The CDR3 nucleotides are TGTGCCAGTAGTTCGATTGGGACGGCTGAAGCTTTCTTT. This codes for CASSSIGTAEAFF.

The V gene is TRBV27, the J gene TRBJ2-3; 9 bases line up with TRBD1. V was pared by 6 bases and J by 6 bases, with 7 bases of the junction left unmatched. The germline CDR1 and CDR2 sequences are MNHEY and SMNVEV (reference sequence). There are 14 residues in the CDR3. The CDR3 sequence: CASRLQGALDTQYF. CDR3 nucleotides: TGTGCCAGCAGACTACAGGGGGCTTTGGATACGCAGTATTTT.

This clone was seen a few times. The V and J genes are TRBV10-3 and TRBJ1-5; the D is unclear. From germline, CDR1 is ENHRY and CDR2 SYGVKD. This CDR3 is built from 13 residues. The ends were cut back, 8 bases at V and 4 bases at J, with 12 bases in the middle. The chain's CDR3 is CAISPSPNQPQHF. In DNA form, the CDR3 reads TGTGCCATCTCTCCCAGCCCGAATCAGCCCCAGCATTTT.

This clone showed up just a few times. Additional DNA sequences in this sample encode the identical CDR3. The chain joins TRBV7-9 to TRBJ2-2; D uncertain. The length of the CDR3 is 12 residues. The germline gives CDR1 SEHNR, CDR2 FQNEAQ (reference sequence). V lost 1 base to trimming and J lost 6 bases, with 3 bases between them. DNA for the CDR3: TGTGCCAGCAGCTTAGAGGCCGGGGAGCTGTTTTTT. Protein: CASSLEAGELFF.

This rearrangement joins TRBV6-1 to TRBJ1-4, with D maybe TRBD1 (6 bases). The germline V and J ends were trimmed by 6 bases and 4 bases, with 9 bases remaining between them. The CDR3 extends over 13 amino acids. Germline CDR1 and CDR2: MNHNS and SASEGT. The CDR3 sequence: CASRGGNNEKLFF. CDR3 DNA sequence: TGTGCCAGCAGAGGGGGAAATAATGAAAAACTGTTTTTT.

The chain has TRBV2 and TRBJ2-6; possibly TRBD1 for D (5 bases). The CDR3 has 14 amino acids. Looked up from germline, CDR1 is SNHLY and CDR2 is FYNNEI. V lost 8 bases to trimming and J lost 1 base, with 9 bases between them. CDR3 sequence: CASGARSGANVLTF. The CDR3 region has the DNA TGTGCCAGCGGGGCTCGGTCTGGGGCCAACGTCCTGACTTTC.

The rearrangement uses TRBV6-1 and TRBJ1-2; D unresolved. Germline V gives CDR1 MNHNS, CDR2 SASEGT. The CDR3 has 14 residues. The V end lost 1 base, the J end lost 2 bases, and 8 bases lay between the germline ends. CDR3 in amino acids: CASSEVGNNYGYTF. For the CDR3, the DNA is TGTGCCAGCAGTGAAGTGGGGAACAACTATGGCTACACCTTC.

This chain joins TRBV5-1 and TRBJ2-4, with 9 bases fitting TRBD1. Trimming removed 4 bases from V and 7 bases from J; junction bases left unmatched: 6. From germline, CDR1 is SGHRS and CDR2 YFSETQ. The CDR3 extends over 14 amino acids. The DNA for the CDR3 is TGCGCCAGCAGCCTCGGGACAGGGAGGAACATTCAGTACTTC. Translated, it gives CASSLGTGRNIQYF.

CDR3 protein: CASSLVGRAGTGELFF. The CDR3 nucleotides are TGTGCCAGCAGCTTAGTCGGGAGGGCCGGGACCGGGGAGCTGTTTTTT. The chain links TRBV7-9 to TRBJ2-2; TRBD2 agrees at 8 bases. Germline CDR1 SEHNR, CDR2 FQNEAQ (reference sequence). The CDR3 loop spans 16 amino acids. Trimming removed 1 base from V and 5 bases from J; junction bases left unmatched: 6.

The rearrangement uses TRBV7-9 and TRBJ2-1; 13 bases line up with TRBD2. V lost 7 bases, J lost 6 bases, and 6 bases stayed unmatched. The CDR3 loop spans 15 amino acids. Germline CDR1 and CDR2: SEHNR and FQNEAQ (reference sequence). The CDR3 loop reads CASIARTSGSNEQFF. Here the CDR3 DNA reads TGTGCCAGCATCGCGAGGACTAGCGGGAGCAATGAGCAGTTCTTC.

The chain couples TRBV5-1 to TRBJ1-1; 9 bases are a match to TRBD1. Germline trimming cut 0 bases from V and 6 bases from J; bases unmatched to any gene: 6. The CDR3 length is 15 residues. The V gene's germline CDR1 is SGHRS and CDR2 YFSETQ. CDR3: CASSLVGTGTAEAFF. CDR3 coding DNA: TGCGCCAGCAGCTTGGTGGGGACAGGGACCGCTGAAGCTTTCTTT.

This chain uses TRBV6-1 with TRBJ2-7; 10 nucleotides agree with TRBD2. Germline V gives CDR1 MNHNS, CDR2 SASEGT. V gave up 3 bases and J gave up 1 base; unmatched junction bases: 9. This CDR3 has 17 residues. The CDR3 is CASSDKYQTSGSYEQYF. CDR3 nucleotide sequence: TGTGCCAGCAGTGATAAGTATCAGACTAGCGGGTCCTACGAGCAGTACTTC.

The chain couples TRBV6-5 to TRBJ2-7; TRBD2 is a possible D gene (5 bases). V lost 6 bases and J 0 bases, leaving 12 bases between the germline ends. CDR1 is MNHEY and CDR2 is SVGAGI in the germline V gene. This CDR3 region has 14 residues. CDR3 loop: CASRPIGSSYEQYF. Here the CDR3 DNA reads TGTGCCAGCAGGCCGATTGGGAGCTCCTACGAGCAGTACTTC.